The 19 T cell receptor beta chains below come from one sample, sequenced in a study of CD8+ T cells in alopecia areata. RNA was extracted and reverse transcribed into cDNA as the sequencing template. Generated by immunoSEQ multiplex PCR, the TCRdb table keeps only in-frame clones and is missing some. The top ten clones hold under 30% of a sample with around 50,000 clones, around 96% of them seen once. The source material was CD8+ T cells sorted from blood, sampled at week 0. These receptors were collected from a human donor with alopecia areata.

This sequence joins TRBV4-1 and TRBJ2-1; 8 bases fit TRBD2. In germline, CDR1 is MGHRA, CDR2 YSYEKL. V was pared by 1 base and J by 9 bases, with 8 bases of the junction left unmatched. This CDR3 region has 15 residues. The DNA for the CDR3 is TGCGCCAGCAGCCAAGTTACGGGGGGGCGAGTTGAGCAGTTCTTC. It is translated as CASSQVTGGRVEQFF.

The CDR3 protein is CASRRTGYYEQYF. DNA for the CDR3: TGTGCCAGCAGACGGACAGGGTACTACGAGCAGTACTTC. The V call is TRBV2, the J call TRBJ2-7; 8 positions match TRBD1. Germline lookup yields CDR1 SNHLY and CDR2 FYNNEI. The junction had 4 bases not matched to a gene; V was cut back by 6 bases and J by 3 bases. The CDR3 is made up of 13 amino acids.

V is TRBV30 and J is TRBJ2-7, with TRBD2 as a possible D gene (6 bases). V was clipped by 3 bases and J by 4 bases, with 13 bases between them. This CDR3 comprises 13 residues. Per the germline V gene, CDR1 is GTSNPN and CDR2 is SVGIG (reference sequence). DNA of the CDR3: TGTGCCTGGAGCACCTTCGGGGGATACGAGCAGTACTTC. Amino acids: CAWSTFGGYEQYF.

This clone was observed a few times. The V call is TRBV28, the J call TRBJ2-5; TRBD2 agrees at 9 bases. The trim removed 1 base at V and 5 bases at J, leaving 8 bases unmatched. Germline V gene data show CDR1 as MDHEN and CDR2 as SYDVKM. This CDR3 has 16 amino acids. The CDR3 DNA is TGTGCCAGCAGTTTATATACGGCTAGCGGGGAGGAGACCCAGTACTTC. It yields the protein CASSLYTASGEETQYF. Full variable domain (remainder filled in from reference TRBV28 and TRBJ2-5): DVKVTQSSRYLVKRTGEKVFLECVQDMDHENMFWYRQDPGLGLRLIYFSYDVKMKEKGDIPEGYSVSREKKERFSLILESASTNQTSMYLCASSLYTASGEETQYFGPGTRLLVL.

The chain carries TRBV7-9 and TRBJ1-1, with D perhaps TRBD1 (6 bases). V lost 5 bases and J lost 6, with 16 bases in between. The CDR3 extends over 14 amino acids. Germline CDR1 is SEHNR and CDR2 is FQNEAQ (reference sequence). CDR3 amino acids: CASSQGTLYPEAFF. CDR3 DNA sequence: TGTGCCAGCAGCCAGGGGACCTTATACCCTGAAGCTTTCTTT.

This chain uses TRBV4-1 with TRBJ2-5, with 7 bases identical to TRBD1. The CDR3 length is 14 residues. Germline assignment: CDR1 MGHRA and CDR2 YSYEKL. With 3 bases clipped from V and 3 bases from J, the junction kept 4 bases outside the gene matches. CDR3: CASSHGTAEETQYF. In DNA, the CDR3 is TGCGCCAGCAGCCACGGGACAGCAGAAGAGACCCAGTACTTC.

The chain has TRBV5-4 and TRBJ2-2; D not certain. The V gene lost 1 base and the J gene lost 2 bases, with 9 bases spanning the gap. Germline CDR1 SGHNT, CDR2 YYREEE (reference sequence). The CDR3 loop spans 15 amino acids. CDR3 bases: TGTGCCAGCAGCTTGTGGAGCTTAAACACCGGGGAGCTGTTTTTT. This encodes CASSLWSLNTGELFF.

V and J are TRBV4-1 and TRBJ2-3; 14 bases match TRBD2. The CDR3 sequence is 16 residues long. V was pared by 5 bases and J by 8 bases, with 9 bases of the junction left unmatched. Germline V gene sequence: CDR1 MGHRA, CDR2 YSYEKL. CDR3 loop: CASSYGLAGGEGTQYF. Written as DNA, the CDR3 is TGCGCCAGCAGCTATGGACTAGCGGGGGGAGAGGGTACGCAGTATTTT.

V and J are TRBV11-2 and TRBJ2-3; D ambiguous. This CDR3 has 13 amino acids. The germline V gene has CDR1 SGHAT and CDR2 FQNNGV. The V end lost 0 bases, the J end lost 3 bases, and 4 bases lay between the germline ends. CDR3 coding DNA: TGTGCCAGCAGCTTAGAGAATACAGATACGCAGTATTTT. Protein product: CASSLENTDTQYF.

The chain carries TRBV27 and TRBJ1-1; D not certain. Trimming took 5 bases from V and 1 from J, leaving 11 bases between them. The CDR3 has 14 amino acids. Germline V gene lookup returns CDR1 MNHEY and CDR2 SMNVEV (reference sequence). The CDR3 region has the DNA TGTGCCAGCAGTCCTTTTGGACGGAACACTGAAGCTTTCTTT. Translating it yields CASSPFGRNTEAFF.

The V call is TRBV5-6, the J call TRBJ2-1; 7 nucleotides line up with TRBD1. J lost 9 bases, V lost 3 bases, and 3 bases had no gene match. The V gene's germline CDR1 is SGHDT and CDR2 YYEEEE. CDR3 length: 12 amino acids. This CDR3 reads CASSSTGSEQFF. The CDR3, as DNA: TGTGCCAGCAGCTCGACAGGGAGTGAGCAGTTCTTC.

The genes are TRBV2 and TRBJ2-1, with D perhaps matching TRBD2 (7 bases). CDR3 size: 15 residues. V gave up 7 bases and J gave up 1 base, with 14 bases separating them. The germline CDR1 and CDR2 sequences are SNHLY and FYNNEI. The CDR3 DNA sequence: TGTGCCAGCATTGACGGGGGGCTTTCCTACAATGAGCAGTTCTTC. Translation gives CASIDGGLSYNEQFF.

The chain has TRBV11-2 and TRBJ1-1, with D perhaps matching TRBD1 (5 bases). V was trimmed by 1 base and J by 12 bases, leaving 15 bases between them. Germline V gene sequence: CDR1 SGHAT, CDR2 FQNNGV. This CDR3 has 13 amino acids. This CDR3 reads CASSLGSTAETFF. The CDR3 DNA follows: TGTGCCAGCAGCTTAGGGTCGACAGCCGAAACTTTCTTT.

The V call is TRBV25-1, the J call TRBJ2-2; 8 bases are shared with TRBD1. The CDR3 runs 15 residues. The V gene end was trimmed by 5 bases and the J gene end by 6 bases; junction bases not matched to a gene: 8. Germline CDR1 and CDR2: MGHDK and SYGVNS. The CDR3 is CASSYRRGPAGELFF. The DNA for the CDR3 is TGTGCCAGCAGTTACCGCAGGGGGCCGGCCGGGGAGCTGTTTTTT.

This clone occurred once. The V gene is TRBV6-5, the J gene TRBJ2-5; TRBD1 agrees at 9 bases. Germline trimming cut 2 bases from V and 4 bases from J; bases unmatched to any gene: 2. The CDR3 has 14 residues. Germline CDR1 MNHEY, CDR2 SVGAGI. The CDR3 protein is CASSYEGQGETQYF. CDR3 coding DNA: TGTGCCAGCAGTTACGAGGGACAGGGAGAGACCCAGTACTTC.

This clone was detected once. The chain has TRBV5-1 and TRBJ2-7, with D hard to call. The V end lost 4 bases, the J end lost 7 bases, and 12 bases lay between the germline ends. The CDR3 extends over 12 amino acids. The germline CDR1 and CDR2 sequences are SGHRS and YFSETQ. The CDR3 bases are TGCGCCAGCAGCCCAAAGGTGGAAGAGCAGTACTTC. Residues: CASSPKVEEQYF.

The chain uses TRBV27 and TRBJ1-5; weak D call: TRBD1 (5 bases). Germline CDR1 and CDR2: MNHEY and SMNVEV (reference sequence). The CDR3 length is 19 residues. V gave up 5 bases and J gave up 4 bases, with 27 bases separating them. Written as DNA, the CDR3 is TGTGCCAGCAGTCCGACGACAGACTTAATCGGGCCCCCTAATCAGCCCCAGCATTTT. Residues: CASSPTTDLIGPPNQPQHF.

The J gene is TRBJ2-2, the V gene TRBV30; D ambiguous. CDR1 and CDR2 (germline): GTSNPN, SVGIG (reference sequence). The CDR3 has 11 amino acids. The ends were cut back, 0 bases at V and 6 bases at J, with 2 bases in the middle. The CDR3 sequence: CAWSVSGELFF. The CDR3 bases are TGTGCCTGGAGTGTCTCCGGGGAGCTGTTTTTT.

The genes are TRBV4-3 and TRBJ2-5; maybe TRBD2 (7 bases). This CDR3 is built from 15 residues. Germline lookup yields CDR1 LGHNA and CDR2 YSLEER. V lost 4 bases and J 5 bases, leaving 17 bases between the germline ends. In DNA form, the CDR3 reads TGCGCCAGCAGCCTGCGGGGGCGGACGGGCGAGACCCAGTACTTC. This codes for CASSLRGRTGETQYF.